This TCR beta chain was sequenced in a study of PD-L1 blockade in urothelial cancer (dated by TCRdb to 2016 to 2017). Concerning the study at large: Every patient began therapy at some point between 2013 and 2015 and was given atezolizumab 1,200 mg intravenously every 3 weeks. About 90% of the roughly 29 patients were identified as males with urothelial cancer of bladder origin, and a prior smoking history was reported by 18 of 29 patients. An ECOG performance status of 0 or 1 was recorded for the patients, and 0 to 3 prior chemotherapy regimens had been received by the patients. Blood samples were analyzed 3 weeks after the start of treatment (second dose) and 6 weeks after the start of treatment. Blood samples gave a median of about 130,000 T cells and 77,000 or so unique TCRs, with a median clonality of around 0.074. An exploratory multi-omic analysis was conducted of the somatic, immune and clinical correlates of response to PD-L1 blockade with atezolizumab in urothelial cancer. TCR sequencing covered pretreatment tumor samples and matched, serially collected peripheral blood taken before and after atezolizumab treatment. Durable clinical benefit was defined as progression-free survival longer than 6 months, and TCR features were also tested against progression-free and overall survival. Whole exome sequencing and RNA sequencing of pretreatment tumors were performed alongside TCR sequencing in the same patients. Durable clinical benefit was achieved by nine patients and was not achieved by 20 patients. Pretreatment blood TCR-seq was available for around 29 patients, at least one posttreatment blood collection was obtained for approximately 25 patients, and tumor TCR-seq was available for approximately 25 patients.

To estimate absolute template abundance from read counts, synthetic TCR analog templates were spiked into each PCR. The immunoSEQ assay was used to amplify TCRbeta CDR3 regions from genomic DNA with bias-controlled V and J gene primers. Sequencing of rearranged TCRbeta segments was done at approximately 20X coverage. Per the authors' processing: Sequencing errors were corrected by clustering and CDR3s were annotated against IMGT to assign V, D and J genes. Only productive TCRbeta rearrangements were used in downstream analyses, excluding out-of-frame or stop-codon sequences. To compute clonality, Shannon entropy was normalized by the log of the number of unique productive sequences and then subtracted from one. Clones differing between time points or between blood and tumor were identified using Fisher's exact test with Benjamini-Hochberg correction, with an adjusted p below 0.01 applied as the threshold. TCRdb re-hosts the immuneACCESS table, in-frame sequences only. Its copies lack some clones; in the studies checked, an unresolved V gene accounts for under half of them, and the cause for the rest is not known. The DNA was the basis for D and trimming; V, J and clone size are from that table. Here the sample has about 40,000 clones; 70% to 90% occur a single time. The ten top clones hold roughly 2.5% of the sample.

Of note for this clone: Its antigen is currently not known. No clone much larger than this one lies a single base away; base qualities are absent.

CDR1 is given as SGHRS and CDR2 as YFSETQ, both from the germline V gene. V lost 0 bases and J lost 2 bases; the stretch between them is 16 bases long. Reading from cysteine to phenylalanine, the CDR3 counts 17 amino acids. Only the CDR3 DNA is retained, 51 bases long and in frame from the first base. The paper's findings and limits, for the study overall: Improved progression-free and overall survival was associated with having pretreatment peripheral blood TCR clonality below the median. Because the sample size was small (n of about 30) and many exploratory analyses were performed, the results are intended to be hypothesis-generating. Greater expansion of tumor-associated TCR clones in peripheral blood 3 weeks after the start of treatment was observed in patients with durable benefit (n of about 20, p = 0.022).

What this sample's time point label stands for: peripheral blood 6 weeks after treatment start. The cohort included roughly 30 patients with locally advanced or metastatic urothelial carcinoma who were treated at Memorial Sloan Kettering on a trial protocol. Peripheral blood mononuclear cells were collected pretreatment and during treatment, with between 1 and 8 total time points obtained per patient. The Qiagen DNeasy Blood extraction kit was used to purify genomic DNA from total PBMCs and tumor samples. PBMCs were collected pretreatment and during treatment and were isolated and stored as previously described.

This sequence originates from a man between 65 and 85 years old with urothelial cancer. The sequence links TRBV5-1 to TRBJ2-3; no D gene is confidently identified. The input for sequencing was PBMCs, taken around atezolizumab (anti-PD-L1) treatment. The DNA sequence is as follows: TGCGCCAGCAGCTTGGGGCCCCTTGGCAGAAACACAGATACGCAGTATTTT. Its protein reads: CASSLGPLGRNTDTQYF.